The sequence of this T cell receptor (beta chain) was determined in a study of OX40 agonist ivuxolimab in advanced cancers. Study at large: Three patients showed partial responses: one hepatocellular carcinoma and two cutaneous melanoma cases. The study, taken as a whole, reports: At 0.1 to 3.0 mg/kg and by week 6, clonal expansion occurred in CD4+ and CD8+ blood T cells. Expansion of clones was among the lowest in partial responders at 0.1-3.0 mg/kg. Relative to CD4+, CD8+ T cells held more expanded clones on average.

Assay: immunoSEQ multiplex PCR; the TCRdb copy retains only in-frame clones and omits some. Counted here are 81,000 or so clones, under 95% occurring once; the ten biggest clones make up over 11%. Notes on this clone: Its target is unknown.

Deletions cut 2 bases from V and 0 bases from J, with 7 bases between. Germline CDR1 SQVTM, CDR2 ANQGSEA. This CDR3 contains 13 residues. This TCR was recovered from an adult with an advanced solid tumor such as melanoma, head and neck, liver or kidney cancer. V and J are TRBV29-1 and TRBJ1-2; tentatively, D is TRBD1 (6 bases). Sequenced material: CD4+ or CD8+ T cells sorted from blood, taken in a trial of the OX40 agonist ivuxolimab. CDR3 DNA sequence: TGCAGCGTTGAACAGGGGCCTAACTATGGCTACACCTTC. This encodes CSVEQGPNYGYTF. The full variable domain, its missing parts supplied by reference TRBV29-1 and TRBJ1-2, is SAVISQKPSRDICQRGTSLTIQCQVDSQVTMMFWYRQQPGQSLTLIATANQGSEATYESGFVIDKFPISRPNLTFSTLTVSNMSPEDSSIYLCSVEQGPNYGYTFGSGTRLTVV.